This TCR beta chain was captured by sequencing in a study of lymphopenia after photon versus proton radiotherapy (dated by TCRdb to the late 2010s). Broadly, across the study: In patients with gastrointestinal tumors who developed high-grade lymphopenia, the study compared the immunological effects of photon radiation therapy with those of proton radiation therapy. The cohort included roughly 18 patients with gastrointestinal tumors who developed lymphopenia after receiving either photon or proton therapy. The goal of the study was to characterize the differences between the two radiation modalities in how they affect the immune system.

In regard to this clone: Its target antigen remains unknown. No much larger clone is present one base from it, and per-base qualities are unavailable.

Summary of the overall study and its limitations: Across the cohort, among patients who died, a greater drop in TCR diversity after the nadir was inversely correlated with overall survival time. During treatment, patients who received photon therapy lost naive T cells and TCR diversity and gained effector/memory populations, whereas patients who received proton therapy remained relatively stable. The survival association was assessed only in patients who died, and the authors presented better survival with proton therapy as a possibility rather than a demonstrated result. Once the lymphocyte count had reached its nadir, the repertoires of photon-treated patients showed oligoclonal expansion, particularly of CD8+ Temra cells, and this expansion drove the decline in diversity.

Libraries were made using the immunoSEQ multiplex PCR assay. T cell repertoires were profiled by deep sequencing of rearranged TCR beta loci, alongside multiparametric flow cytometry. Here the immuneACCESS table is served through TCRdb, limited to in-frame sequences with V and J called. Missing clones are a known gap in these copies; in checked studies unresolved V genes cover under half, and the rest lacks a known reason. A total of approximately 66,000 clones appear in this sample, 70% to 90% of them only once. Approximately 2% of the sample comes from the top ten. The source was peripheral blood, collected from a patient treated with photon-based radiotherapy. This receptor was identified in a man aged 40-49 years with gastric cancer.

Here is the DNA: TGTGCCAGCAGCTTGGCCAAAAATCAGCCCCAGCATTTT. This gives the protein CASSLAKNQPQHF. Recombination linked TRBV5-4 to TRBJ1-5, with the D gene uncertain. The CDR3 sequence holds 13 residues, the cysteine and phenylalanine included. CDR3 DNA only is kept here, 39 bases in frame from base 1. In the germline V gene (reference sequence), CDR1 corresponds to SGHNT and CDR2 to YYREEE. V lost 0 bases and J lost 4 bases; the stretch between them is 5 bases long.